What follows describes a single T cell receptor (beta chain). MiXCR was run by TCRdb on the 5' RACE reads, yielding one entry per CDR3 protein. The sample holds under 85,000 distinct CDR3 sequences; over 4% are singletons and the top ten take roughly 5.7%. The CDR3 totals 13 residues. Looked up from germline, CDR1 is MNHNS and CDR2 is SASEGT. V lost 4 bases and J lost 7, with 11 bases in between. The data belong to a study of neurological immune-mediated disorders. Specimen: PBMCs. This TCR came from a human donor with multiple sclerosis. The donor label of this sample is uncertain. The chain employs TRBV6-1 and TRBJ2-4; D is unclear. CDR3 DNA sequence: TGTGCCAGCAGTGTCAATTGGGCGAACATTCAGTACTTC. Its protein is CASSVNWANIQYF.